This TCR beta chain was sequenced for a study of glioma-infiltrating T cells after dendritic cell vaccination. Looking at the study overall: Patients received three intradermal dendritic cell vaccine injections at biweekly intervals.

Input was 2 ug genomic DNA, or all available if less. The primer mix had 60 V beta and 13 J beta primers. Sequenced by immunoSEQ multiplex PCR; TCRdb stores in-frame clones only, minus some. The sample lists about 49,000 clones, 85% occurring once. Blood PBMC samples: pre-vaccination, two weeks post third vaccination, and at tumor progression. Remarks on this clone: Its ends do not fully match the called genes, so a read error is possible.

This CDR3 has 15 residues. Per the germline V gene, CDR1 is SSHAT and CDR2 is FNYEAQ (reference sequence). Sequenced material: blood, taken before dendritic cell vaccination. The receptor was isolated from a human donor with glioblastoma. The rearrangement joins TRBV7-7 to TRBJ2-5, with 9 nucleotides matching TRBD1. The tail of the sequence fits TRBJ2-7 better, so the J call may be wrong. The CDR3 DNA reads TGTGCTAGCAGCCAACAACCGGGACAGGGCTACGAGCAGTACTTC. Its translation: CASSQQPGQGYEQYF.